What follows are 26 T cell receptor beta chains derived from one specimen sequenced in a study of blood T cells in healthy people across ages. PCR was performed a second time for roughly 7 to 11 cycles using a sample-barcoded 5' primer and a J-beta primer mix. TCRdb re-called the 5' RACE reads through MiXCR, storing one row per CDR3 protein. The repertoire holds approximately 1.5 million distinct CDR3 sequences, with less than 45% as singletons. Sequenced input: blood. These receptors originate from a woman under 30 in good health.

The chain carries TRBV4-1 and TRBJ2-3; 13 bases align to TRBD2. Germline values: CDR1 MGHRA, CDR2 YSYEKL. J was trimmed by 2 bases and V by 6 bases; bases with no gene match: 8. CDR3 size: 17 residues. CDR3 protein: CASSYRGTSGVTDTQYF. In DNA, the CDR3 is TGCGCCAGCAGTTATCGGGGGACTAGCGGGGTCACAGATACGCAGTATTTT.

V gene TRBV11-2 combines with J gene TRBJ2-1; no reliable D call. Per the germline V gene, CDR1 is SGHAT and CDR2 is FQNNGV. The V end lost 2 bases, the J end lost 0 bases, and 8 bases lay between the germline ends. The CDR3 has 15 amino acids. CDR3 sequence (DNA): TGTGCCAGCAGCTTAATGGAGAGCTCCTACAATGAGCAGTTCTTC. This gives the protein CASSLMESSYNEQFF.

Note on this clonotype: With a much larger clone just one base away, this may be a read error. The rearrangement joins TRBV29-1 to TRBJ2-1, with D tentatively TRBD2 (6 bases). The J call is in doubt because the DNA end fits TRBJ2-7 better. CDR1 and CDR2 from the germline V gene are SQVTM and ANQGSEA. The CDR3 covers 15 residues. For the CDR3, the DNA is TGCAGCGTGGCCCTTAGGGGAGGCTCCTACAATGAGCAGTACTTC. It codes for CSVALRGGSYNEQYF.

Here the CDR3 DNA reads TGTGCCAGTAGTATGGGGCAGGAGGATGGCTACACCTTC. Translating it yields CASSMGQEDGYTF. The chain carries TRBV19 and TRBJ1-2, with D tentatively TRBD1 (5 bases). The CDR3 length is 13 residues. The ends were cut back, 3 bases at V and 6 bases at J, with 11 bases in the middle. CDR1 and CDR2 from the germline V gene are LNHDA and SQIVND (reference sequence).

The chain uses TRBV6-6 and TRBJ2-3, with TRBD1 identical over 7 bases. The ends lost 4 bases at V and 2 bases at J; junction bases unmatched: 9. The CDR3 spans 16 residues. Germline V gene lookup returns CDR1 MNHNY and CDR2 SVGAGI (reference sequence). CDR3 nucleotide sequence: TGTGCCAGCAGTTCACGGGACAGACAGTACACAGATACGCAGTATTTT. This sequence encodes CASSSRDRQYTDTQYF.

This clonotype was recorded a few times. This chain connects TRBV28 to TRBJ2-7, with 10 bases aligning to TRBD2. J was trimmed by 3 bases and V by 8 bases; bases with no gene match: 10. The CDR3 is 15 residues long. Germline V CDR1 and CDR2: MDHEN, SYDVKM. The CDR3 loop reads CASGTSGKGVYEQYF. The CDR3 nucleotides read TGTGCCAGCGGAACTAGCGGGAAAGGGGTCTACGAGCAGTACTTC.

This clonotype came up a few times. The chain recombines TRBV20-1 with TRBJ1-2, with a possible D match to TRBD1 (5 bases). Trimming stripped 5 bases from V and 2 bases from J, with 18 bases between. From germline, CDR1 is DFQATT and CDR2 SNEGSKA (reference sequence). The CDR3 length is 15 residues. CDR3 DNA sequence: TGCAGTGCTTTTAGCTCGGCAGGGCAGAACTATGGCTACACCTTC. Its protein is CSAFSSAGQNYGYTF.

This sequence joins TRBV9 and TRBJ2-5; D gene uncertain. Germline lookup yields CDR1 SGDLS and CDR2 YYNGEE. The CDR3 loop spans 14 amino acids. V was clipped by 4 bases and J by 5 bases, with 15 bases between them. The CDR3 DNA reads TGTGCCAGCAGCCCGATAGCCAGCTCGGAGACCCAGTACTTC. Encoded protein: CASSPIASSETQYF.

The J gene is TRBJ2-7, the V gene TRBV20-1, with 7 nucleotides matching TRBD1. The CDR3 runs 15 residues. The V segment lost 0 bases and the J segment 3 bases; nucleotides outside the gene matches: 8. Germline CDR1 is DFQATT and CDR2 is SNEGSKA (reference sequence). The CDR3 loop is CSARDKDRSHYEQYF. The CDR3, as DNA: TGCAGTGCTAGAGATAAGGACAGGTCCCACTACGAGCAGTACTTC.

In this sample, this clonotype turned up a few times. This chain links TRBV7-9 with TRBJ2-5; the D is unclear. V gave up 5 bases and J gave up 2 bases, with 21 bases separating them. The CDR3 is 17 residues long. Germline CDR1 is SEHNR and CDR2 is FQNEAQ (reference sequence). In DNA form, the CDR3 reads TGTGCCAGCAGCCCAACCCCGGTTTTGGACGGGCAAGAGACCCAGTACTTC. This sequence encodes CASSPTPVLDGQETQYF.

This clonotype turned up a few times. The V gene is TRBV15, the J gene TRBJ2-4; D might be TRBD1 or TRBD2, each matching 5 bases. The CDR3 length is 11 residues. V lost 8 bases, J lost 8 bases, and 10 bases lay in between. CDR1 is LNHNV, CDR2 YYDKDF, per germline (reference sequence). CDR3 sequence reads: CATRDEDIQYF. CDR3 nucleotide sequence: TGTGCCACCCGGGACGAGGACATTCAGTACTTC.

The V and J genes are TRBV7-9 and TRBJ2-1; 10 bases agree with TRBD2. CDR3 size: 16 residues. V lost 1 base to trimming and J lost 7 bases; unmatched junction nucleotides: 7. CDR1 SEHNR and CDR2 FQNEAQ come from the germline V gene (reference sequence). Here the CDR3 reads CASSLEAGGPVNEQFF. Here the CDR3 DNA reads TGTGCCAGCAGCTTAGAAGCGGGAGGGCCAGTAAATGAGCAGTTCTTC.

This clonotype has just a few counts. The V and J genes are TRBV20-1 and TRBJ2-1; 9 bases map to TRBD2. The CDR3 runs 16 residues. Germline V gene sequence: CDR1 DFQATT, CDR2 SNEGSKA (reference sequence). J was trimmed by 4 bases and V by 0 bases; bases with no gene match: 7. CDR3 residues: CSARDLGGRGYNEQFF. The DNA of the CDR3 is TGCAGTGCTAGAGATTTAGGCGGGAGGGGTTACAATGAGCAGTTCTTC.

This clonotype was seen a few times. The chain links TRBV29-1 to TRBJ2-7, with 9 bases that match TRBD1. V shed 4 bases, J shed 3 bases, and the junction held 4 bases outside the gene matches. Germline V gene sequence: CDR1 SQVTM, CDR2 ANQGSEA. The CDR3 contains 13 residues. CDR3 sequence (DNA): TGCAGCGTTGGGCGGGGACAGGGCTACGAGCAGTACTTC. It translates to CSVGRGQGYEQYF.

The rearrangement uses TRBV15 and TRBJ1-2, with D tentatively TRBD1 (6 bases). This CDR3 has 16 amino acids. With 0 bases removed from V and 2 bases from J, the gap between germline ends came to 13 bases. Germline values: CDR1 LNHNV, CDR2 YYDKDF (reference sequence). The CDR3 coding sequence is TGTGCCACCAGCAGAGAGTCAGGGGAAGAGAACTATGGCTACACCTTC. This sequence encodes CATSRESGEENYGYTF.

Only a few counts were recorded for this clonotype. The V call is TRBV4-1, the J call TRBJ1-1, with 11 bases identical to TRBD1. The trim removed 3 bases at V and 5 bases at J, leaving 2 bases unmatched. Per the germline V gene, CDR1 is MGHRA and CDR2 is YSYEKL. The CDR3 has 14 amino acids. The CDR3 coding sequence is TGCGCCAGCAGCCAGGGACAGGGGGTTACTGAAGCTTTCTTT. Its protein product is CASSQGQGVTEAFF.

This clonotype has more than one count but fewer than ten. V and J are TRBV20-1 and TRBJ2-1; D possibly corresponds to TRBD2 (6 bases). The CDR3 is made up of 15 amino acids. Trimming stripped 0 bases from V and 6 bases from J, with 15 bases between. Germline lookup yields CDR1 DFQATT and CDR2 SNEGSKA (reference sequence). CDR3 residues: CSARDLRRGSNEQFF. The CDR3 coding sequence is TGCAGTGCTAGAGATCTTAGGAGGGGCAGCAATGAGCAGTTCTTC.

This sequence joins TRBV6-6 and TRBJ1-2; 10 bases fit TRBD1. The CDR3 has 15 amino acids. Germline assignment: CDR1 MNHNY and CDR2 SVGAGI (reference sequence). V lost 2 bases, J lost 8 bases, and 8 bases stayed unmatched. The CDR3 region is CASSYGGTGAVGYTF. CDR3 nucleotides: TGTGCCAGCAGTTACGGGGGGACAGGGGCGGTAGGCTACACCTTC.

The chain combines TRBV14 with TRBJ2-7, with D tentatively TRBD2 (6 bases). CDR3 length equals 12 residues. Trimming stripped 3 bases from V and 6 bases from J, with 9 bases between. CDR1 and CDR2 (germline): SGHDN, FVKESK. CDR3: CASSQMEGEQYF. Written as DNA, the CDR3 is TGTGCCAGCAGCCAGATGGAGGGCGAGCAGTACTTC.

This clonotype was seen many times. The chain carries TRBV7-2 and TRBJ1-4, with D unresolved. This CDR3 is 13 amino acids long. Germline V gene lookup returns CDR1 SGHTA and CDR2 FQGNSA. Trimming stripped 5 bases from V and 3 bases from J, with 7 bases between. Here the CDR3 DNA reads TGTGCCAGCAGCCGGGTATCTAATGAAAAACTGTTTTTT. The encoded protein is CASSRVSNEKLFF.

The chain combines TRBV29-1 with TRBJ1-1, with D possibly being TRBD1 (6 bases). The germline V gene has CDR1 SQVTM and CDR2 ANQGSEA. This CDR3 spans 14 amino acids. The V gene lost 1 base and the J gene lost 2 bases, with 11 bases spanning the gap. The chain's CDR3 is CSVEVQGINTEAFF. In DNA, the CDR3 is TGCAGCGTTGAAGTTCAGGGGATTAACACTGAAGCTTTCTTT.

V usage is TRBV4-3 and J usage is TRBJ2-1; TRBD2 aligns across 9 bases. The end of the DNA is better explained by TRBJ2-7, so the J call may be wrong. The germline gives CDR1 LGHNA, CDR2 YSLEER. The length of the CDR3 is 17 residues. CDR3 in amino acids: CASSQEISGSSYNEQYF. The CDR3 nucleotides read TGCGCCAGCAGCCAAGAAATTAGCGGGAGCTCCTACAATGAGCAGTACTTC.

V is TRBV20-1 and J is TRBJ1-5; D gene ambiguous. Trimming took 3 bases from V and 5 from J, leaving 17 bases between them. The CDR3 length is 15 residues. Germline V gene data show CDR1 as DFQATT and CDR2 as SNEGSKA (reference sequence). The CDR3 here is CSASYGRTQYQPQHF. The CDR3 nucleotides read TGCAGTGCTAGTTACGGGAGGACCCAGTATCAGCCCCAGCATTTT.

This clonotype was observed a handful of times. This chain uses TRBV29-1 with TRBJ1-1; D is unclear. Trimming took off 1 base at V and 5 bases at J, with 11 bases between the two ends. The CDR3 totals 13 residues. The V gene's germline CDR1 is SQVTM and CDR2 ANQGSEA. The chain's CDR3 is CSVEGWEGTEAFF. CDR3 nucleotides: TGCAGCGTTGAAGGGTGGGAAGGGACTGAAGCTTTCTTT.

This clonotype was detected only a few times. The junction and the germline gene differ at one end; a read error may be behind it. The rearrangement links TRBV2 to TRBJ1-1; tentative D call: TRBD1 (5 bases). The germline V gene has CDR1 SNHLY and CDR2 FYNNEI. The CDR3 sequence is 13 residues long. CDR3 nucleotide sequence: TGTGCTAGCAGGGACCCAGGGAACCCTGAAGCTTTCTTT. It encodes CASRDPGNPEAFF.

This clonotype has just a few counts. This rearrangement joins TRBV24-1 to TRBJ2-7; D is possibly TRBD1 (5 bases). Deletions cut 7 bases from V and 0 bases from J, with 12 bases between. Germline lookup yields CDR1 KGHDR and CDR2 SFDVKD. The CDR3 is 14 residues long. CDR3 coding DNA: TGTGCCACCAGACAGGTTTCCTCCTCCTACGAGCAGTACTTC. It specifies CATRQVSSSYEQYF.